This record covers a single TCR beta chain. Original analysis: Amplification of reference gene primers provided the estimated nucleated cell counts. Some clones are missing from TCRdb's copy, which holds only in-frame ones; the method was immunoSEQ multiplex PCR. That table supplies the V and J calls and clone size; D and trimming were determined from the DNA. In the table there are 200,000 to 300,000 clones, 84% of which are singletons. This specimen comes from a study of blood T cell repertoires in COVID-19. Across the whole study: Donors in the United States, Italy and Spain gave samples during acute or convalescent COVID-19. In each case, the material was cDNA or gDNA derived from T cells, B-cell-depleted T cells, or PBMCs.

The CDR3 runs 15 residues. Germline trimming cut 1 base from V and 5 bases from J; bases unmatched to any gene: 6. Germline CDR1 MNHNS, CDR2 SASEGT. V is TRBV6-1 and J is TRBJ1-2; TRBD1 matches at 8 bases. The sequenced sample consisted of peripheral blood. This clonotype was sampled from a man between 50 and 59 years old with acute or convalescent COVID-19. CDR3 region: CASSEGPGQEYGYTF. DNA of the CDR3: TGTGCCAGCAGTGAAGGGCCGGGACAGGAATATGGCTACACCTTC.